This T cell receptor beta chain stems from a study of shared clonotypes between healthy human individuals. Per the germline V gene, CDR1 is LNHNV and CDR2 is YYDKDF (reference sequence). This CDR3 has 13 amino acids. Trimming removed 3 bases from V and 3 bases from J, with 6 bases in between. Positively selected for CCR7, the CD45RO-negative cells used as naive CD8 cells excluded terminally differentiated effector memory CD45RA+ cells. Nashville, Tennessee was home to all donors, each a Caucasian adult. A word on this clone: The target antigen is unknown. Other DNA sequences in the same sample also yield this CDR3.

Whole-study findings and limits: The represented genetic and exposure-history diversity was limited by the small number of donors.

Profiling relied on immunoSEQ multiplex PCR, and the TCRdb table lists in-frame clones only, not all of them. The sample yields around 1.9 million clones, about 93% seen once. The clonotype originates from a man between 18 and 29 years old in good health. Some clones in this sample may be carry-over from other donors' samples. V and J are TRBV15 and TRBJ2-1; no clear D gene. The sample was naive CD8+ T cells from PBMCs. The chain's CDR3 is CATSRDRYNEQFF. The CDR3 DNA reads TGTGCCACCAGCAGGGACCGCTACAATGAGCAGTTCTTC.